This entry concerns a single T cell receptor beta chain. The data were obtained in a study of blood T cell repertoires in COVID-19. Some clones are missing from TCRdb's copy, which holds only in-frame ones; the method was immunoSEQ multiplex PCR. Seen here are fewer than 250,000 clones, 80% observed once, and the top ten hold approximately 6.9%. V was clipped by 6 bases and J by 3 bases; unmatched bases: 9. This CDR3 has 16 residues. From germline, CDR1 is LNHDA and CDR2 SQIVND (reference sequence). This chain links TRBV19 with TRBJ2-1, with 9 positions matching TRBD1. The specimen was peripheral blood. This TCR derives from a man in his sixties with acute or convalescent COVID-19. DNA for the CDR3: TGTGCCAGTAGCCACCCTCCGGGACAGGGCTACAATGAGCAGTTCTTC. Translation gives CASSHPPGQGYNEQFF. The full variable domain, completed using reference TRBV19 and TRBJ2-1, is DGGITQSPKYLFRKEGQNVTLSCEQNLNHDAMYWYRQDPGQGLRLIYYSQIVNDFQKGDIAEGYSVSREKKESFPLTVTSAQKNPTAFYLCASSHPPGQGYNEQFFGPGTRLTVL.